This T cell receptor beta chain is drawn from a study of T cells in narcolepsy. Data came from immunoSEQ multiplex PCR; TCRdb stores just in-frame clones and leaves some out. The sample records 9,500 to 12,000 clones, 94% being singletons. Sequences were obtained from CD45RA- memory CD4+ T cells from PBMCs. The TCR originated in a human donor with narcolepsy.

The CDR3 spells CASSQDPQLRGYKNIQYF. CDR3 in DNA: TGTGCCAGCAGCCAAGATCCTCAACTACGGGGGTACAAAAACATTCAGTACTTC. The chain employs TRBV4-2 and TRBJ2-4; possible D gene TRBD2, 6 bases. V was pared by 0 bases and J by 3 bases, with 18 bases between. CDR1 LGHNA and CDR2 YNFKEQ come from the germline V gene. The length of the CDR3 is 18 residues.